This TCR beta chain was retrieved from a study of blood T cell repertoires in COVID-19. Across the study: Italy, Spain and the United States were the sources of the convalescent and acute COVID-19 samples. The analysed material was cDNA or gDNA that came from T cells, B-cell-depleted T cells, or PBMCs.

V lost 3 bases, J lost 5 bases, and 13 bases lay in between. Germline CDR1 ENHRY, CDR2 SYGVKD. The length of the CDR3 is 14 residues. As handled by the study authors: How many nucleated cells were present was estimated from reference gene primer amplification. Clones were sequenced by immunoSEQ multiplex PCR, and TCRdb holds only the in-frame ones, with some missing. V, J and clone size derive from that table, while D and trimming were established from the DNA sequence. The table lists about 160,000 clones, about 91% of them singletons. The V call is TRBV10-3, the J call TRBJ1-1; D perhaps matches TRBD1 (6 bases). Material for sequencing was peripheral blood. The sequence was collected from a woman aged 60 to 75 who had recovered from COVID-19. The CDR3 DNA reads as TGTGCCATCAGTGACCAGGGGATGGGGACTGAAGCTTTCTTT. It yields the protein CAISDQGMGTEAFF.